These 21 T cell receptor beta chains came from one sample sequenced in a study of cytomegalovirus exposure and HLA in healthy donors. The study ran its PCR with 60 Vbeta and 13 Jbeta primers. TCRdb's table, derived via immunoSEQ multiplex PCR, lists solely in-frame clones and lacks some. The data contain 100,000 to 150,000 clones, around 78% of them singletons. The sequencing sample was made of PBMCs. These TCRs come from a man aged 50 to 59 in good health and CMV-seronegative.

The rearrangement joins TRBV7-2 to TRBJ1-2; TRBD1 is a possible D gene (6 bases). The CDR3 loop spans 14 amino acids. V lost 1 base to trimming and J lost 0 bases, with 6 bases between them. CDR1 is SGHTA, CDR2 FQGNSA, per germline. The CDR3 DNA reads TGTGCCAGCAGCTTAGGGACAGCTAACTATGGCTACACCTTC. It encodes CASSLGTANYGYTF.

J is TRBJ1-2 and V is TRBV19; the D is unclear. Germline-derived CDR1 and CDR2 are LNHDA and SQIVND (reference sequence). CDR3 length: 16 amino acids. Deletions cut 6 bases from V and 0 bases from J, with 17 bases between. The CDR3 DNA sequence: TGTGCCAGTAGCCTTGCCGGTTTTGAGACTAACTATGGCTACACCTTC. Translation gives CASSLAGFETNYGYTF.

There are a few counts of this clone. The chain couples TRBV5-1 to TRBJ2-1; possibly TRBD2 for D (5 bases). This CDR3 contains 16 residues. Germline V lookup: CDR1 SGHRS, CDR2 YFSETQ. Trimming pared 5 bases from V and 3 bases from J, leaving 18 bases between. In nucleotides, the CDR3 is TGCGCCAGCAGAAGTGGGTGGGGAGAAGGCTACAATGAGCAGTTCTTC. It specifies CASRSGWGEGYNEQFF.

This chain joins TRBV28 and TRBJ2-7, with 8 bases matching TRBD1. The CDR3 consists of 13 residues. Germline CDR1 reads MDHEN; CDR2 reads SYDVKM. The V gene end was trimmed by 6 bases and the J gene end by 4 bases; junction bases not matched to a gene: 5. The DNA of the CDR3 is TGTGCCAGCAGCCCCGGGACAGGTTACGAGCAGTACGTC. Translating gives CASSPGTGYEQYV.

This clone was picked up one time. The rearrangement links TRBV6-4 to TRBJ1-1; TRBD1 matches at 8 bases. The CDR3 length is 17 residues. The junction had 14 bases not matched to a gene; V was cut back by 7 bases and J by 1 base. In germline, CDR1 is MRHNA, CDR2 SNTAGT. In nucleotides, the CDR3 is TGTGCCAGCACCGAAAGACAGGGGAAAAATAAGAACACTGAAGCTTTCTTT. It codes for CASTERQGKNKNTEAFF.

The chain recombines TRBV6-1 with TRBJ1-5, with a tentative D call TRBD1 (6 bases). CDR3 length: 13 amino acids. The germline V gene has CDR1 MNHNS and CDR2 SASEGT. V lost 6 bases and J 5 bases, leaving 11 bases between the germline ends. The CDR3 reads CASSHNRDQPQHF. The DNA for the CDR3 is TGTGCCAGCAGCCATAACAGGGATCAGCCCCAGCATTTT.

This chain joins TRBV11-3 and TRBJ2-1; perhaps TRBD2 as D (6 bases). Germline assignment: CDR1 SGHNT and CDR2 YENEEA. The V end was cut by 4 bases, the J end by 7 bases, with 17 bases between. CDR3 size: 15 residues. The CDR3 bases are TGTGCCAGCAGCTCCCGGGACTCCGGTAGGAATGAGCAGTTCTTC. Amino acids: CASSSRDSGRNEQFF.

The chain joins TRBV6-1 to TRBJ1-3, with a possible D match to TRBD1 (5 bases). CDR1 is MNHNS and CDR2 is SASEGT in the germline V gene. The CDR3 loop spans 16 amino acids. Deletions cut 1 base from V and 8 bases from J, with 18 bases between. The CDR3 region is CASSEGWTPGWDTIYF. The DNA of the CDR3 is TGTGCCAGCAGTGAAGGTTGGACCCCAGGGTGGGACACCATATATTTT.

The V call is TRBV9, the J call TRBJ1-4; D remains unclear. Trimming removed 4 bases from V and 8 bases from J, with 9 bases in between. The CDR3 is 12 amino acids. Germline CDR1 SGDLS, CDR2 YYNGEE. CDR3 in amino acids: CASSSSVEKLFF. The CDR3 nucleotides are TGTGCCAGCAGCTCCTCAGTGGAAAAACTGTTTTTT. Full variable domain (missing parts from reference TRBV9 and TRBJ1-4): DSGVTQTPKHLITATGQRVTLRCSPRSGDLSVYWYQQSLDQGLQFLIQYYNGEERAKGNILERFSAQQFPDLHSELNLSSLELGDSALYFCASSSSVEKLFFGSGTQLSVL.

This chain connects TRBV2 to TRBJ2-1; no clear D. The germline CDR1 and CDR2 sequences are SNHLY and FYNNEI. The ends were cut back, 0 bases at V and 4 bases at J, with 10 bases in the middle. The CDR3 contains 15 residues. As DNA, the CDR3 is TGTGCCAGCAGTGAAGCGCCGTCAGTTTACAATGAGCAGTTCTTC. Translation: CASSEAPSVYNEQFF.

On this clone itself: The same CDR3 also results from other DNA sequences found in this sample. V and J are TRBV5-4 and TRBJ2-3; D gene uncertain. Trimming removed 0 bases from V and 1 base from J, with 3 bases in between. The germline V gene has CDR1 SGHNT and CDR2 YYREEE (reference sequence). This CDR3 contains 13 residues. CDR3 region: CASSLAGTDTQYF. The CDR3 coding sequence is TGTGCCAGCAGCTTGGCAGGCACAGATACGCAGTATTTT.

The chain couples TRBV10-3 to TRBJ1-1; 9 bases fit TRBD1. With V trimmed by 5 bases and J by 3 bases, 4 bases remained unmatched. CDR1 is ENHRY and CDR2 is SYGVKD in the germline V gene. This CDR3 has 14 residues. In DNA form, the CDR3 reads TGTGCCATCAGTCAACGGACAGGGGACACTGAAGCTTTCTTT. Its translation: CAISQRTGDTEAFF.

The rearrangement links TRBV19 to TRBJ2-3; TRBD2 matches at 7 bases. With 5 bases clipped from V and 0 bases from J, the junction kept 5 bases outside the gene matches. Germline V gene sequence: CDR1 LNHDA, CDR2 SQIVND (reference sequence). The CDR3 has 15 residues. CDR3 nucleotide sequence: TGTGCCAGTAGTGGAAGCGGGACTAGCACAGATACGCAGTATTTT. Protein sequence: CASSGSGTSTDTQYF. Complete variable domain (other parts from reference TRBV19 and TRBJ2-3): DGGITQSPKYLFRKEGQNVTLSCEQNLNHDAMYWYRQDPGQGLRLIYYSQIVNDFQKGDIAEGYSVSREKKESFPLTVTSAQKNPTAFYLCASSGSGTSTDTQYFGPGTRLTVL.

Turning to this clone: At the DNA level, this CDR3 is encoded by other sequences in the same sample as well. CDR3 residues: CASSWGQGNTGELFF. CDR3 DNA: TGTGCCAGCAGCTGGGGACAGGGGAACACCGGGGAGCTGTTTTTT. The V call is TRBV9, the J call TRBJ2-2; 9 positions agree with TRBD1. The junction had 2 bases not matched to a gene; V was cut back by 4 bases and J by 1 base. This CDR3 spans 15 amino acids. Germline V lookup: CDR1 SGDLS, CDR2 YYNGEE.

The gene calls are TRBV11-2 and TRBJ2-7; D is uncertain. Trimming shortened V by 1 base and J by 2 bases, and 12 bases separated the two germline ends. This CDR3 contains 15 residues. Per germline, CDR1 SGHAT and CDR2 FQNNGV. This CDR3 is CASSLGGRTTYEQYF. CDR3 bases: TGTGCCAGCAGCTTAGGCGGCCGCACGACCTACGAGCAGTACTTC.

With respect to this clone: This sample also contains other DNA sequences that code for the same CDR3. The chain employs TRBV5-1 and TRBJ1-2; 8 bases fit TRBD1. Germline V CDR1 and CDR2: SGHRS, YFSETQ. With V trimmed by 5 bases and J by 3 bases, 6 bases remained unmatched. The CDR3 runs to 14 residues. The CDR3 sequence: CASSSSTGDYGYTF. Written as DNA, the CDR3 is TGCGCCAGCAGTTCCTCGACAGGGGACTATGGCTACACCTTC.

V gene TRBV2 combines with J gene TRBJ1-5; a weak D match, TRBD1 (6 bases). This CDR3 is 14 amino acids long. Germline assignment: CDR1 SNHLY and CDR2 FYNNEI. V lost 7 bases, J lost 7 bases, and 17 bases lay in between. This CDR3 is CASTERTTGQPQHF. The CDR3 DNA sequence: TGTGCCAGCACCGAAAGGACCACAGGGCAGCCCCAGCATTTT.

The chain combines TRBV19 with TRBJ2-7, with TRBD2 matching 8 bases. Germline CDR1 LNHDA, CDR2 SQIVND (reference sequence). The CDR3 totals 14 residues. Trimming at V came to 5 bases and at J to 5 bases, leaving 8 bases not matched to a gene. The CDR3 sequence is CASSYKTSADEQYF. The CDR3 nucleotides are TGTGCCAGTAGTTATAAGACTAGCGCGGACGAGCAGTACTTC.

To note about this clone: One junction end does not reproduce the germline sequence, and a read error may be involved. CDR3 sequence: CASALLLSGTNAGELFF. The CDR3 region has the DNA TGTGCTAGTGCTCTACTCCTTAGCGGGACGAACGCCGGGGAGCTGTTTTTT. This rearrangement joins TRBV12-5 to TRBJ2-2; 8 nucleotides align to TRBD2. The germline V gene has CDR1 LGHNT and CDR2 FRNRAP. This CDR3 contains 17 residues.

The chain recombines TRBV28 with TRBJ2-1, with D maybe TRBD1 (5 bases). V was trimmed by 3 bases and J by 6 bases, leaving 12 bases between them. The CDR3 contains 14 residues. Germline assignment: CDR1 MDHEN and CDR2 SYDVKM. The DNA for the CDR3 is TGTGCCAGCAGTTTCGTGGGGCACGGCAATGAGCAGTTCTTC. Amino acid sequence: CASSFVGHGNEQFF.

This chain joins TRBV29-1 and TRBJ1-1, with D perhaps matching TRBD1 (5 bases). Germline V gene sequence: CDR1 SQVTM, CDR2 ANQGSEA. The CDR3 consists of 12 residues. V was clipped by 5 bases and J by 5 bases, with 12 bases between them. The CDR3 nucleotides are TGCAGCGTTCTACAGGCAGGGACTGAAGCTTTCTTT. This sequence encodes CSVLQAGTEAFF.